This is a list of T cell receptor beta chains from one sample in a study of T cell responses to AZD1222 COVID-19 vaccine. Profiled with immunoSEQ multiplex PCR; TCRdb holds only in-frame clones, not every one. The sample carries 85,000 to 100,000 clones, less than 90% recorded once. Sequenced here: peripheral blood, sampled 28 days after the second AZD1222 dose. Source of these receptors: an adult who received the AZD1222 COVID-19 vaccine. CDR3s include the opening cysteine and the closing phenylalanine or tryptophan.

CDR3aa: CASSLLSEQYF
j_gene: TRBJ2-7
v_gene: TRBV12-3/TRBV12-4

CDR3aa: CASSQDRRVGNTEAFF
j_gene: TRBJ1-1
v_gene: TRBV3-1/TRBV3-2

CDR3aa: CASSDGQGTTEAFF
j_gene: TRBJ1-1
v_gene: TRBV6-1

CDR3aa: CASRPGTDEQFF
j_gene: TRBJ2-1
v_gene: TRBV6-5

CDR3aa: CASSRTSYEQYF
j_gene: TRBJ2-7
v_gene: TRBV12-3/TRBV12-4

CDR3aa: CASSQSRGLQPQHF
j_gene: TRBJ1-5
v_gene: TRBV4-1

CDR3aa: CASSQQNSNEKLFF
j_gene: TRBJ1-4
v_gene: TRBV27

CDR3aa: CASSSEVLDEQFF
j_gene: TRBJ2-1
v_gene: TRBV7-3

CDR3aa: CASSPWTGADEQYF
j_gene: TRBJ2-7
v_gene: TRBV9

CDR3aa: CASRSPDRGRSPLHF
j_gene: TRBJ1-6
v_gene: TRBV6-5

CDR3aa: CASTNPGTGSYEQYF
j_gene: TRBJ2-7
v_gene: TRBV6-1

CDR3aa: CASSFGGGGYTF
j_gene: TRBJ1-2
v_gene: TRBV12-3/TRBV12-4

CDR3aa: CASSQRQVNTEAFF
j_gene: TRBJ1-1
v_gene: TRBV4-1

CDR3aa: CASRGTGQGVGQPQHF
j_gene: TRBJ1-5
v_gene: TRBV27

CDR3aa: CASSLVRATEAFF
j_gene: TRBJ1-1
v_gene: TRBV12-3/TRBV12-4

CDR3aa: CASEFLGNTEAFF
j_gene: TRBJ1-1
v_gene: TRBV12-3/TRBV12-4

CDR3aa: CAWMRSYGYTF
j_gene: TRBJ1-2
v_gene: TRBV30

CDR3aa: CASSREPPPNSPLHF
j_gene: TRBJ1-6
v_gene: TRBV11-2

CDR3aa: CASSQLRNEKLFF
j_gene: TRBJ1-4
v_gene: TRBV2

CDR3aa: CASSIAQGRTGELFF
j_gene: TRBJ2-2
v_gene: TRBV19

CDR3aa: CASSRGAGQETQYF
j_gene: TRBJ2-5
v_gene: TRBV19

CDR3aa: CASSERVLSSGANVLTF
j_gene: TRBJ2-6
v_gene: TRBV2